This TCR beta chain was identified in a study of identical twins. Overall study findings and caveats: Memory repertoires lacked the insertion deficit that abundant cord blood beta clonotypes showed.

The CDR3 is 12 amino acids. V was cut by 2 bases and J by 0 bases, with 2 bases left in between. Germline V CDR1 and CDR2: GTSNPN, SVGIG (reference sequence). At least ten counts were recorded for this clonotype. What it recognizes is unknown. TCRdb reprocessed the 5' RACE reads with MiXCR, giving one entry per CDR3 protein. The repertoire has a few hundred thousand distinct CDR3 sequences, 10% to 13% of them found once; the top ten carry about 9.1%. This rearrangement joins TRBV30 to TRBJ1-5; D remains ambiguous. The sample was memory T cells sorted from blood. This receptor was obtained from a man aged 50-60 years in good health. CDR3 nucleotides: TGTGCCTGGAGTATTAGCAATCAGCCCCAGCATTTT. Amino acids: CAWSISNQPQHF.